This T cell receptor beta chain was recovered during a study of blood T cell repertoires in COVID-19. Across the whole study: T cells, B-cell-depleted T cells, or PBMCs supplied cDNA or gDNA.

The V and J ends lost 1 base and 2 bases, in that order; junction bases with no gene match: 1. CDR3 size: 16 residues. Germline CDR1 and CDR2: KGHDR and SFDVKD. Study processing details: Estimates of nucleated cell counts were drawn from the amplification of reference gene primers. The protocol was immunoSEQ multiplex PCR, while the TCRdb copy is restricted to in-frame clones and leaves out a portion. V and J calls and clone size come straight from that table; D and trimming were deduced from the DNA. The profile shows approximately 300,000 clones, over 70% of them singletons. The sequenced sample consisted of peripheral blood. The clonotype was recovered from a woman in her forties or fifties with acute or convalescent COVID-19. The V call is TRBV24-1, the J call TRBJ2-6, with TRBD1 identical over 7 bases. CDR3 amino acids: CATSDFGTAGANVLTF. CDR3 nucleotide sequence: TGTGCCACCAGTGATTTCGGGACAGCTGGGGCCAACGTCCTGACTTTC.